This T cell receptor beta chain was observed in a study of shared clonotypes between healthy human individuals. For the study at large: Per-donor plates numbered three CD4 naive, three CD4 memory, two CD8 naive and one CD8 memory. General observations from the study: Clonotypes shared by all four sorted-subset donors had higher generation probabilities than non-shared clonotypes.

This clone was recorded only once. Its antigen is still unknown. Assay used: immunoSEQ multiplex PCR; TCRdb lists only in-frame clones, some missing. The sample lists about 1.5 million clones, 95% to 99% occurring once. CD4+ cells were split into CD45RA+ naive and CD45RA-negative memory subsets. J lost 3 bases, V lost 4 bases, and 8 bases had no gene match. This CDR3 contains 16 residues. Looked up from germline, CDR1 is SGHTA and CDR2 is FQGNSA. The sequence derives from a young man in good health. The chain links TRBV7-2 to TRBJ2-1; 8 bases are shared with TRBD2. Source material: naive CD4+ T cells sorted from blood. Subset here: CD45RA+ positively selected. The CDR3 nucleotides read TGTGCCAGCAGCTCCGCGGGAGGACCTTACTACAATGAGCAGTTCTTC. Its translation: CASSSAGGPYYNEQFF.